These 15 T cell receptor beta chains came from one sample sequenced in a study of T cell responses to AZD1222 COVID-19 vaccine. Data came from immunoSEQ multiplex PCR; TCRdb stores just in-frame clones and leaves some out. The sample lists approximately 97,000 clones, around 86% occurring once. This sample comprised peripheral blood, obtained on day 0 of AZD1222 vaccination. These receptor sequences come from an adult in good health.

V usage is TRBV4-3 and J usage is TRBJ1-2; D remains ambiguous. V shed 4 bases and J shed 4 bases, with 16 bases lying between them. Germline CDR1 LGHNA, CDR2 YSLEER. This CDR3 contains 15 residues. The CDR3 here is CASSLEKTGSYGYTF. The CDR3 coding sequence is TGCGCCAGCAGCCTCGAAAAGACGGGTTCCTATGGCTACACCTTC.

This chain joins TRBV28 and TRBJ1-2; D not certain. The CDR3 is 9 residues long. Trimming took 5 bases from V and 8 from J, leaving 3 bases between them. Per germline, CDR1 MDHEN and CDR2 SYDVKM. In nucleotides, the CDR3 is TGTGCCAGCAGTCCGGGCTACACCTTC. It translates to CASSPGYTF.

V and J are TRBV5-1 and TRBJ1-1, with a possible D match to TRBD1 (5 bases). The ends were cut back, 4 bases at V and 1 base at J, with 14 bases in the middle. The germline CDR1 and CDR2 sequences are SGHRS and YFSETQ. CDR3 length equals 15 residues. CDR3 nucleotide sequence: TGCGCCAGCAGCGGGGCCTCCGTGGGGAACACTGAAGCTTTCTTT. This sequence encodes CASSGASVGNTEAFF.

This rearrangement joins TRBV19 to TRBJ1-6; D gene unclear. Per the germline V gene, CDR1 is LNHDA and CDR2 is SQIVND (reference sequence). V gave up 4 bases and J gave up 9 bases, with 10 bases separating them. The CDR3 covers 13 residues. The CDR3, as DNA: TGTGCCAGTAGTACTGGGTTTCGTTCACCCCTCCACTTT. Its translation: CASSTGFRSPLHF.

The J gene is TRBJ2-3, the V gene TRBV7-3; no clear D gene. Per germline, CDR1 SGHTA and CDR2 FQGTGA. Trimming left V 0 bases short and J 1 base short, with 5 bases between. The CDR3 has 14 residues. CDR3 sequence: CASSLTPRTDTQYF. The CDR3, as DNA: TGTGCCAGCAGCTTAACTCCCCGCACAGATACGCAGTATTTT.

The chain uses TRBV12-3 or TRBV12-4 and TRBJ2-1, with D unclear. The CDR3 runs 12 residues. V gave up 5 bases and J gave up 10 bases, with 12 bases separating them. The CDR3 region is CASSPGPFEQFF. DNA for the CDR3: TGTGCCAGCAGTCCCGGCCCTTTCGAGCAGTTCTTC.

This chain uses TRBV5-1 with TRBJ2-3; 9 bases agree with TRBD1. Trimming took 6 bases from V and 3 from J; bases not matched to a gene: 5. The germline V gene encodes CDR1 SGHRS and CDR2 YFSETQ. This CDR3 is 14 amino acids long. The CDR3 DNA follows: TGCGCCAGCAATTTACAGGGGGCAACAGATACGCAGTATTTT. Amino acids: CASNLQGATDTQYF.

The rearrangement links TRBV2 to TRBJ1-2; D is unresolved. Trimming removed 11 bases at V and 8 bases at J, with 15 bases between. The CDR3 is 11 residues long. Germline V gene data show CDR1 as SNHLY and CDR2 as FYNNEI. CDR3 loop: CARDASQGYTF. The CDR3 region has the DNA TGTGCCCGCGACGCGTCTCAGGGCTACACCTTC. Variable domain in full (rest from reference TRBV2 and TRBJ1-2): EPEVTQTPSHQVTQMGQEVILRCVPISNHLYFYWYRQILGQKVEFLVSFYNNEISEKSEIFDDQFSVERPDGSNFTLKIRSTKLEDSAMYFCARDASQGYTFGSGTRLTVV.

The rearrangement joins TRBV30 to TRBJ2-2; TRBD1 is a possible D gene (6 bases). The CDR3 covers 14 residues. Germline V CDR1 and CDR2: GTSNPN, SVGIG (reference sequence). V was pared by 3 bases and J by 3 bases, with 11 bases between. This chain's CDR3 is CAWRDSPDTGELFF. CDR3 nucleotides: TGTGCCTGGAGGGACAGTCCCGACACCGGGGAGCTGTTTTTT.

This clone appeared a single time. The genes are TRBV4-2 and TRBJ2-2; the match to TRBD1 covers 8 bases. The ends lost 3 bases at V and 8 bases at J; junction bases unmatched: 5. Germline V gene data show CDR1 as LGHNA and CDR2 as YNFKEQ. This CDR3 has 14 residues. In DNA, the CDR3 is TGTGCCAGCAGCCAGGGGACAGGAGGGGGGGAGCTGTTTTTT. Its translation is CASSQGTGGGELFF.

V gene TRBV12-3 or TRBV12-4 combines with J gene TRBJ1-5; TRBD1 might be the D (5 bases). CDR3 length: 13 amino acids. V lost 6 bases, J lost 5 bases, and 11 bases lay in between. This CDR3 is CASSRDGDQPQHF. CDR3 nucleotides: TGTGCCAGCAGCAGGGACGGGGATCAGCCCCAGCATTTT.

The chain has TRBV6-5 and TRBJ1-1, with 10 bases aligning to TRBD1. V lost 2 bases and J lost 5; bases outside the gene matches: 2. The CDR3 spans 14 residues. Germline CDR1 is MNHEY and CDR2 is SVGAGI. CDR3 nucleotide sequence: TGTGCCAGCAGTTACACGGGACAGGGGACTGAAGCTTTCTTT. This sequence encodes CASSYTGQGTEAFF.

The V gene is TRBV21-1, the J gene TRBJ1-1. TRBV21-1 is an annotated pseudogene. The CDR3 totals 15 residues. DNA of the CDR3: TGTGCCAGCAGCAAAGAGGCGGGGAGGGGTGCTGAAGCTTTCTTT. Its protein is CASSKEAGRGAEAFF.

In DNA form, the CDR3 reads TGTGCCAGCAGCTTAGGGCACATCTATGGCTACACCTTC. Amino acid sequence: CASSLGHIYGYTF. The chain carries TRBV11-2 and TRBJ1-2, with unresolved D. V was trimmed by 1 base and J by 4 bases, leaving 7 bases between them. Looked up from germline, CDR1 is SGHAT and CDR2 is FQNNGV. The CDR3 loop spans 13 amino acids.

The rearrangement links TRBV6-6 to TRBJ1-2; D not certain. CDR1 is MNHNY and CDR2 is SVGAGI in the germline V gene (reference sequence). This CDR3 is 14 amino acids long. V dropped 0 bases and J dropped 4 bases, with 9 bases sitting between them. The CDR3 nucleotides read TGTGCCAGCAGTTACTCCTTGGGGAGCTATGGCTACACCTTC. As protein: CASSYSLGSYGYTF.